Included here is one T cell receptor (beta chain) sequence, with context. This sample was included in a study of blood T cell repertoires in COVID-19. Study at large: Sites in the United States, Italy and Spain provided acute and convalescent COVID-19 samples. PBMCs, B-cell-depleted T cells, or T cells were the source of the cDNA or gDNA that made up the material.

Study processing details: Estimation of nucleated cell counts was performed using reference gene primer amplification. Assay: immunoSEQ multiplex PCR; the TCRdb copy retains only in-frame clones and omits some. V and J calls and clone size follow that table, whereas D and trimming were derived from the DNA. The data contain 60,000 to 75,000 clones, about 70% of them singletons. The V gene's germline CDR1 is LNHDA and CDR2 SQIVND (reference sequence). The germline V and J ends were trimmed by 4 bases and 2 bases, with 15 bases remaining between them. CDR3 size: 15 residues. The clonotype originates from a woman at least 80 years old with acute or convalescent COVID-19. The chain has TRBV19 and TRBJ2-7; possible D gene TRBD2, 5 bases. The sample taken for sequencing was peripheral blood. CDR3 in DNA: TGTGCCAGTAGTAACGCGGCCGAGGGCCCCTACGAGCAGTACTTC. This translates into CASSNAAEGPYEQYF.